These 32 T cell receptor beta chains originate from one sample sequenced in a study of T cells after posttransplantation cyclophosphamide (dated by TCRdb to the mid-2010s). The protocol used for the library was the immunoSEQ multiplex PCR assay. TCRdb's version of the immuneACCESS table is confined to in-frame rearrangements and falls short of the full clone set. An unresolved V gene accounts for under half of the shortfall where checked; the remainder is of unknown origin. This sample holds 15,000 to 20,000 clones; more than 75% were observed only once. The biggest ten clones account for roughly 4% of the sample. A control cohort of about 11 patients who had been given myeloablative marrow transplants with methotrexate plus a calcineurin inhibitor was sampled 1 year after transplant. Here the sequenced sample was PBMCs, taken after an allogeneic stem cell transplant with a calcineurin inhibitor and methotrexate. The origin of the receptors is a male patient between 45 and 59 years old who received an allogeneic stem cell transplant from an unrelated donor, was CMV-positive, and had chronic GVHD only. After a transplant, the graft donor may have provided part of the T cells.

The DNA of the CDR3 is TGTGCCACCGAAGGGCACGGGGCGGGGAAGGGACCCACTGAAGCTTTCTTT. It translates to CATEGHGAGKGPTEAFF. V is TRBV10-3 and J is TRBJ1-1; maybe TRBD1 (5 bases). The V end lost 10 bases, the J end lost 4 bases, and 28 bases lay between the germline ends. Per the germline V gene, CDR1 is ENHRY and CDR2 is SYGVKD. The CDR3 covers 17 residues.

Details on this clone: Germline is not matched at one junction end, which may reflect a read error. The chain has TRBV7-7 and TRBJ2-7, with no clear D. Per the germline V gene, CDR1 is SSHAT and CDR2 is FNYEAQ (reference sequence). This CDR3 is built from 13 residues. CDR3 sequence (DNA): TGTGCTAGCAGCTTCTCCAGTCTTTCCGAGCAGTACTTC. Protein: CASSFSSLSEQYF.

This clone was observed a single time. The CDR3 protein is CASSISGAETQYF. DNA for the CDR3: TGTGCCAGTAGTATTAGCGGGGCAGAGACCCAGTACTTC. The chain carries TRBV19 and TRBJ2-5; the match to TRBD2 covers 8 bases. V was pared by 3 bases and J by 4 bases, with 1 base of the junction left unmatched. There are 13 residues in the CDR3. Germline CDR1 LNHDA, CDR2 SQIVND (reference sequence).

The V call is TRBV11-3, the J call TRBJ2-7; D gene uncertain. The CDR3 has 12 amino acids. In germline, CDR1 is SGHNT, CDR2 YENEEA. Deletions cut 8 bases from V and 3 bases from J, with 11 bases between. The CDR3 spells CASSSSSYEQYF. The CDR3 DNA sequence: TGTGCCAGCTCCTCCTCCAGCTACGAGCAGTACTTC.

The gene calls are TRBV15 and TRBJ2-1, with D maybe TRBD2 (5 bases). Looked up from germline, CDR1 is LNHNV and CDR2 is YYDKDF (reference sequence). The ends were cut back, 0 bases at V and 7 bases at J, with 7 bases in the middle. The CDR3 totals 13 residues. CDR3 protein: CATSRERGNEQFF. In DNA form, the CDR3 reads TGTGCCACCAGCAGAGAGAGAGGGAATGAGCAGTTCTTC.

Here the CDR3 DNA reads TGTGCCAGCAGCACAGCCGTCTCCCCCTATGGCTACACCTTC. Its protein product is CASSTAVSPYGYTF. The chain is built from TRBV7-2 and TRBJ1-2; no definite D call. The CDR3 is made up of 14 amino acids. V was pared by 5 bases and J by 4 bases, with 14 bases between. In germline, CDR1 is SGHTA, CDR2 FQGNSA. Drawing the rest from reference TRBV7-2 and TRBJ1-2, the complete variable domain is GAGVSQSPSNKVTEKGKDVELRCDPISGHTALYWYRQSLGQGLEFLIYFQGNSAPDKSGLPSDRFSAERTGGSVSTLTIQRTQQEDSAVYLCASSTAVSPYGYTFGSGTRLTVV.

The genes are TRBV7-2 and TRBJ2-5; the match to TRBD2 covers 11 bases. The end of the DNA fits TRBJ2-7 better, so the J call may be wrong. Germline V gives CDR1 SGHTA, CDR2 FQGNSA. The CDR3 runs to 16 residues. CDR3 amino acids: CASSLVVAGGAYEQYF. Written as DNA, the CDR3 is TGTGCCAGCAGCTTAGTGGTAGCGGGGGGGGCCTACGAGCAGTACTTC.

This chain links TRBV28 with TRBJ2-7, with D possibly being TRBD1 (5 bases). Germline V gene sequence: CDR1 MDHEN, CDR2 SYDVKM. The CDR3 contains 13 residues. Trimming shortened V by 6 bases and J by 2 bases, and 11 bases separated the two germline ends. The CDR3 region is CASSQGGAYEQYF. CDR3 DNA sequence: TGTGCCAGCAGCCAGGGTGGGGCCTACGAGCAGTACTTC.

Here the CDR3 DNA reads TGTGCCAGCACTCCGGACTCGAACGAGCAGTACTTC. Amino acids: CASTPDSNEQYF. The gene calls are TRBV2 and TRBJ2-7; tentative D call: TRBD2 (5 bases). The germline CDR1 and CDR2 sequences are SNHLY and FYNNEI. With 7 bases removed from V and 5 bases from J, the gap between germline ends came to 12 bases. The CDR3 runs to 12 residues.

The rearrangement joins TRBV7-9 to TRBJ2-2; TRBD1 matches at 9 bases. There are 16 residues in the CDR3. V shed 5 bases, J shed 5 bases, and the junction held 9 bases outside the gene matches. From germline, CDR1 is SEHNR and CDR2 FQNEAQ (reference sequence). DNA of the CDR3: TGTGCCAGCAGCCCCCCTGACAGGGGGGTTACCGGGGAGCTGTTTTTT. Its translation: CASSPPDRGVTGELFF.

This clone was seen a handful of times. V is TRBV19 and J is TRBJ1-2, with 8 bases that match TRBD1. This CDR3 comprises 15 residues. Germline V gene lookup returns CDR1 LNHDA and CDR2 SQIVND (reference sequence). J was trimmed by 6 bases and V by 3 bases; bases with no gene match: 9. CDR3 sequence: CASSIWQGASDGYTF. CDR3 in DNA: TGTGCCAGTAGTATTTGGCAGGGGGCTTCTGATGGCTACACCTTC.

This chain connects TRBV4-1 to TRBJ2-3; TRBD2 aligns across 7 bases. With V trimmed by 3 bases and J by 5 bases, 14 bases remained unmatched. CDR1 and CDR2 (germline): MGHRA, YSYEKL. The CDR3 has 17 residues. In DNA form, the CDR3 reads TGCGCCAGCAGCCACGTACCTAGCGGTCAACAAGGAGATACGCAGTATTTT. Its protein is CASSHVPSGQQGDTQYF.

The chain joins TRBV6-5 to TRBJ1-5, with D possibly matching TRBD1 (5 bases). The CDR3 has 14 amino acids. Per germline, CDR1 MNHEY and CDR2 SVGAGI. V shed 9 bases and J shed 0 bases, with 12 bases lying between them. CDR3: CASSTRVSNQPQHF. The CDR3 nucleotides read TGTGCCAGTAGTACCAGGGTTAGCAATCAGCCCCAGCATTTT.

The chain recombines TRBV6-4 with TRBJ2-1, with 9 bases fitting TRBD1. Trimming at V came to 0 bases and at J to 8 bases, leaving 5 bases not matched to a gene. The CDR3 extends over 15 amino acids. CDR1 and CDR2 (germline): MRHNA, SNTAGT. This CDR3 is CASSDSGQGYDEQFF. Written as DNA, the CDR3 is TGTGCCAGCAGTGACTCGGGACAGGGTTATGATGAGCAGTTCTTC.

The chain uses TRBV2 and TRBJ2-3; perhaps TRBD1 as D (6 bases). V lost 7 bases, J lost 3 bases, and 11 bases lay in between. The germline CDR1 and CDR2 sequences are SNHLY and FYNNEI. The CDR3 runs 13 residues. DNA for the CDR3: TGTGCCAGCACAGGGGCATCGACAGATACGCAGTATTTT. Translated, it gives CASTGASTDTQYF.

The chain joins TRBV14 to TRBJ2-1, with 9 bases aligning to TRBD2. The CDR3 totals 18 residues. V dropped 0 bases and J dropped 3; count of bases not matched to a gene: 9. CDR1 and CDR2 (germline): SGHDN, FVKESK. DNA for the CDR3: TGTGCCAGCAGCCAAGATAAGAGCGGGGGGCCATTCTACAATGAGCAGTTCTTC. Translated: CASSQDKSGGPFYNEQFF. Filled out from reference TRBV14 and TRBJ2-1, the complete variable domain reads EAGVTQFPSHSVIEKGQTVTLRCDPISGHDNLYWYRRVMGKEIKFLLHFVKESKQDESGMPNNRFLAERTGGTYSTLKVQPAELEDSGVYFCASSQDKSGGPFYNEQFFGPGTRLTVL.

This chain links TRBV29-1 with TRBJ1-1; 12 positions match TRBD1. The CDR3 sequence is 15 residues long. With V trimmed by 4 bases and J by 10 bases, 13 bases remained unmatched. The germline CDR1 and CDR2 sequences are SQVTM and ANQGSEA. CDR3 nucleotide sequence: TGCAGCGTTGGAAGGTCGGGACAGGGGGCCTCAGCAGCTTTCTTT. Protein sequence: CSVGRSGQGASAAFF.

The V and J genes are TRBV27 and TRBJ2-5, with a weak D call TRBD2 (6 bases). The CDR3 length is 14 residues. Germline CDR1 is MNHEY and CDR2 is SMNVEV (reference sequence). The germline V and J ends were trimmed by 4 bases and 5 bases, with 14 bases remaining between them. In DNA, the CDR3 is TGTGCCAGCAGTTCCGCCCTAGCGTGGGAGACCCAGTACTTC. It codes for CASSSALAWETQYF.

The chain joins TRBV7-9 to TRBJ2-7; no clear D. The CDR3 sequence is 14 residues long. The V gene lost 1 base and the J gene lost 2 bases, with 9 bases spanning the gap. Germline V gives CDR1 SEHNR, CDR2 FQNEAQ (reference sequence). As DNA, the CDR3 is TGTGCCAGCAGCTTAGTTGTCAGTACCTACGAGCAGTACTTC. This sequence encodes CASSLVVSTYEQYF.

This chain uses TRBV6-1 with TRBJ1-2; TRBD1 aligns across 12 bases. V dropped 3 bases and J dropped 5; count of bases not matched to a gene: 10. The CDR3 runs to 17 residues. CDR1 is MNHNS and CDR2 is SASEGT in the germline V gene. The CDR3 DNA follows: TGTGCCAGCAGTGAGCGGGACAGGGGGCGAAGAGGATATGGCTACACCTTC. It translates to CASSERDRGRRGYGYTF.

This clone has only one observation. CDR3 loop: CASRFLVDSPGTQYF. The CDR3 nucleotides read TGCGCCAGCAGATTTCTTGTGGACAGCCCTGGTACGCAGTATTTT. The chain recombines TRBV10-2 with TRBJ2-3, with a possible D match to TRBD1 (6 bases). This CDR3 is built from 15 residues. V lost 6 bases and J 8 bases, leaving 21 bases between the germline ends. The V gene's germline CDR1 is WSHSY and CDR2 SAAADI.

V gene TRBV14 combines with J gene TRBJ2-5, with D possibly TRBD2 on 6 matching bases. The V and J ends lost 6 bases and 5 bases respectively, with 13 bases between them. CDR1 and CDR2 (germline): SGHDN, FVKESK. The CDR3 covers 13 residues. CDR3 protein: CASSRGRGETQYF. The CDR3 nucleotides read TGTGCCAGCAGTCGGGGACGGGGGGAGACCCAGTACTTC.

The J gene is TRBJ2-1, the V gene TRBV9; D perhaps matches TRBD2 (6 bases). The CDR3 has 13 amino acids. V was cut by 3 bases and J by 6 bases, with 10 bases left in between. Germline-derived CDR1 and CDR2 are SGDLS and YYNGEE. DNA for the CDR3: TGTGCCAGCAGCGCGCGGGGCCGCAATGAGCAGTTCTTC. This encodes CASSARGRNEQFF.

The chain combines TRBV5-1 with TRBJ2-5; perhaps TRBD2 as D (7 bases). V lost 3 bases and J lost 5, with 11 bases in between. Germline V gene data show CDR1 as SGHRS and CDR2 as YFSETQ. This CDR3 region has 13 residues. CDR3 in DNA: TGCGCCAGCAGCTCGGGGGGCGTTGAGACCCAGTACTTC. Its protein is CASSSGGVETQYF.

This sequence joins TRBV27 and TRBJ2-5, with D unclear. The ends were cut back, 8 bases at V and 7 bases at J, with 11 bases in the middle. The CDR3 covers 11 residues. The germline V gene has CDR1 MNHEY and CDR2 SMNVEV (reference sequence). CDR3 residues: CASGEFGTQYF. In DNA, the CDR3 is TGTGCCAGCGGAGAGTTCGGGACCCAGTACTTC.

The chain couples TRBV28 to TRBJ1-2; no definite D call. The germline V gene encodes CDR1 MDHEN and CDR2 SYDVKM. With 6 bases removed from V and 4 bases from J, the gap between germline ends came to 21 bases. The CDR3 runs to 16 residues. Here the CDR3 DNA reads TGTGCCAGCAGACTTACCCATCTTACTATCCGCTATGGCTACACCTTC. This translates into CASRLTHLTIRYGYTF.

The table lists this clone with a count of one. The chain has TRBV11-1 and TRBJ2-2, with a possible D match to TRBD2 (5 bases). This CDR3 is built from 18 residues. CDR1 and CDR2 from the germline V gene are SGHAT and FQDESV (reference sequence). The germline V and J ends were trimmed by 2 bases and 2 bases, with 18 bases remaining between them. The CDR3 nucleotides read TGTGCCAGCAGCTTACCCCAGGTGGACTGGCTAAACACCGGGGAGCTGTTTTTT. Residues: CASSLPQVDWLNTGELFF.

A single count supports this clone. The chain is built from TRBV12-5 and TRBJ2-1, with unresolved D. V lost 7 bases and J 8 bases, leaving 18 bases between the germline ends. CDR1 and CDR2 from the germline V gene are LGHNT and FRNRAP. This CDR3 is built from 14 residues. This chain's CDR3 is CASAQDHSTDEQFF. Written as DNA, the CDR3 is TGTGCTAGTGCCCAGGATCACAGCACGGATGAGCAGTTCTTC.

This clone is a singleton in its sample. The J gene is TRBJ1-2, the V gene TRBV5-6; no definite D call. CDR3 length: 14 amino acids. CDR1 and CDR2 (germline): SGHDT, YYEEEE. V was shortened by 4 bases and J by 0 bases, with 10 bases between the two germline ends. The CDR3 DNA follows: TGTGCCAGCAGCCGCGGGGTAGCTAACTATGGCTACACCTTC. Amino acids: CASSRGVANYGYTF.

This sequence joins TRBV19 and TRBJ2-1; D ambiguous. The CDR3 extends over 14 amino acids. CDR1 and CDR2 (germline): LNHDA, SQIVND (reference sequence). V was pared by 0 bases and J by 4 bases, with 7 bases between. CDR3 nucleotides: TGTGCCAGTAGTATAGATACTTTATACAATGAGCAGTTCTTC. It encodes CASSIDTLYNEQFF.

This clone was picked up one time. V is TRBV5-1 and J is TRBJ2-2, with 7 bases identical to TRBD2. The V and J ends lost 0 bases and 2 bases, in that order; junction bases with no gene match: 4. There are 16 residues in the CDR3. CDR1 is SGHRS and CDR2 is YFSETQ in the germline V gene. The CDR3 sequence: CASSLGQRENTGELFF. The CDR3 coding sequence is TGCGCCAGCAGCTTGGGTCAGCGGGAAAACACCGGGGAGCTGTTTTTT.

V usage is TRBV13 and J usage is TRBJ2-3, with D possibly TRBD1 on 7 matching bases. Germline lookup yields CDR1 PRHDT and CDR2 FYEKMQ (reference sequence). The V end was cut by 4 bases, the J end by 6 bases, with 20 bases between. The CDR3 length is 16 residues. The CDR3 here is CASSSPPGDRGDTQYF. CDR3 in DNA: TGTGCCAGCAGCTCGCCCCCGGGGGACAGAGGGGATACGCAGTATTTT.